This TCR beta chain stems from a study of T cell changes during pregnancy in multiple sclerosis. Sequenced by immunoSEQ multiplex PCR; TCRdb stores in-frame clones only, minus some. This sample has 50,000 to 60,000 clones; approximately 90% occur once, and the top ten carry more than 2%. Germline CDR1 and CDR2: WSHSY and SAAADI. Unmatched junction bases numbered 6, after V lost 7 bases and J lost 7 bases. The CDR3 runs 13 residues. The table lists this clone with a count of one. The source of this sequence is a female donor in good health, enrolled as a control in a pregnancy study. The sample consisted of peripheral blood, taken in the first trimester of pregnancy. The chain joins TRBV10-2 to TRBJ1-4, with TRBD1 matching 7 bases. The CDR3 here is CASKPTGLEKLFF. Written as DNA, the CDR3 is TGCGCCAGCAAGCCGACAGGGCTTGAAAAACTGTTTTTT.